The rows below give T cell receptor beta chains drawn from one sample of a study of T cells after yellow fever vaccination. TCRdb independently ran MiXCR on the 5' RACE reads; one entry per CDR3 protein. This sample carries hundreds of thousands of distinct CDR3 sequences, 9% to 15% of them seen once, and the ten largest clones take under 15%. The sequenced sample was PBMCs, obtained on the day of the yellow fever booster vaccination. These receptors came from a young man who received the YFV17D yellow fever vaccine. CDR3s include the opening cysteine and the closing phenylalanine or tryptophan. A D gene is named only where the DNA matches it firmly. Expanded clones get a size class; other rows say once, few or many, or leave the size out.

D gene: TRBD2; clone size: -; V gene: TRBV18; J gene: TRBJ2-3; CDR3 DNA: TGTGCCAGCTCACGGGGACTAGCGGGAAGCACAGATACGCAGTATTTT; CDR3 protein: CASSRGLAGSTDTQYF
D gene: -; clone size: -; V gene: TRBV12-3/TRBV12-4; J gene: TRBJ1-1; CDR3 DNA: TGTGCCAGCAGTTTGTTTTGGTCGGACACTGAAGCTTTCTTT; CDR3 protein: CASSLFWSDTEAFF
D gene: -; clone size: few; V gene: TRBV20-1; J gene: TRBJ2-7; CDR3 DNA: TGCAGTGCTGCTCTAGCCGTCTGGGAACCTGGGGTCTACGAGCAGTACTTC; CDR3 protein: CSAALAVWEPGVYEQYF
D gene: -; clone size: many; V gene: TRBV10-3; J gene: TRBJ1-4; CDR3 DNA: TGTGCCATCAGGGAGGGTACAACTAATGAAAAACTGTTTTTT; CDR3 protein: CAIREGTTNEKLFF
D gene: TRBD2; clone size: -; V gene: TRBV14; J gene: TRBJ2-1; CDR3 DNA: TGTGCCAGCAGCCGAAGCGGGAGTGGGTATGAGCAGTTCTTC; CDR3 protein: CASSRSGSGYEQFF
D gene: TRBD1; clone size: -; V gene: TRBV7-2; J gene: TRBJ1-5; CDR3 DNA: TGTGCCAGCAGCCCCGGGACAGGGGTAAATCAGCCCCAGCATTTT; CDR3 protein: CASSPGTGVNQPQHF
D gene: -; clone size: -; V gene: TRBV9; J gene: TRBJ2-2; CDR3 DNA: TGTGCCAGCAGCGTAGTGGCGGGTTCCTATGGAGCCGGGGAGCTGTTTTTT; CDR3 protein: CASSVVAGSYGAGELFF
D gene: TRBD2; clone size: many; V gene: TRBV12-3/TRBV12-4; J gene: TRBJ2-1; CDR3 DNA: TGTGCCAGCGCCGGGACTAGCGGGATTTACCTATACAATGAGCAGTTCTTC; CDR3 protein: CASAGTSGIYLYNEQFF
D gene: -; clone size: -; V gene: TRBV5-6; J gene: TRBJ2-5; CDR3 DNA: TGTGCCAGCAGCCCCACTGGGACGGCACGGGAGACCCAGTACTTC; CDR3 protein: CASSPTGTARETQYF
D gene: -; clone size: few; V gene: TRBV19; J gene: TRBJ2-1; CDR3 DNA: TGTGCCAGTAGTGTCCCCGGGGGAGTGGGATCTCGATATGAGCAGTTCTTC; CDR3 protein: CASSVPGGVGSRYEQFF
D gene: TRBD1; clone size: few; V gene: TRBV27; J gene: TRBJ1-6; CDR3 DNA: TGTGCCAGCAGGCCAGGGACAGATGACAATTCACCCCTCCACTTT; CDR3 protein: CASRPGTDDNSPLHF
D gene: TRBD2; clone size: -; V gene: TRBV11-2; J gene: TRBJ2-4; CDR3 DNA: TGTGCCAGCAGCATAGAGGGCGGCCTAGCGGGAGTGAAAGCCAAAAACATTCAGTACTTC; CDR3 protein: CASSIEGGLAGVKAKNIQYF
D gene: -; clone size: few; V gene: TRBV5-1; J gene: TRBJ1-4; CDR3 DNA: TGCGCCAGCAGCTTGGTGGGGCAGACCCATGAAAAACTGTTTTTT; CDR3 protein: CASSLVGQTHEKLFF
D gene: TRBD2; clone size: -; V gene: TRBV5-1; J gene: TRBJ2-7; CDR3 DNA: TGCGCCAGCACCGAAGCGGGAGGCCTCTCCTACGAGCAGTACTTC; CDR3 protein: CASTEAGGLSYEQYF
D gene: -; clone size: few; V gene: TRBV7-2; J gene: TRBJ2-5; CDR3 DNA: TGTGCCAGCAGCTCCTACCCAGGGACCCAGTACTTC; CDR3 protein: CASSSYPGTQYF
D gene: -; clone size: -; V gene: TRBV7-2; J gene: TRBJ2-1; CDR3 DNA: TGTGCCAGCAGCTTATTGCAGGGAAGGAATGAGCAGTTCTTC; CDR3 protein: CASSLLQGRNEQFF
D gene: -; clone size: many; V gene: TRBV7-2; J gene: TRBJ2-5; CDR3 DNA: TGTGCCAGCAGCCCACAGACAGGTTCCCAGACCCAGTACTTC; CDR3 protein: CASSPQTGSQTQYF